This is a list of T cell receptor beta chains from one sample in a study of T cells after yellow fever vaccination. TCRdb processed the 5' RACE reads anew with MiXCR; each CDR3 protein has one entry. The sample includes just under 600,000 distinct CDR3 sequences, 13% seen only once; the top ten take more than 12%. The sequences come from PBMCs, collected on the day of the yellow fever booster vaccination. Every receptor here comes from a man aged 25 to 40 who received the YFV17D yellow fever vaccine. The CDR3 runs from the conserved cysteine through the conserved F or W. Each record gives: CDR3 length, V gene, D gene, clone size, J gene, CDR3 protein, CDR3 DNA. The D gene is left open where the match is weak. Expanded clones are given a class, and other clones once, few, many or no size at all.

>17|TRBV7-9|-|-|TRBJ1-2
CASSLVFGDGDNYGYTF
TGTGCCAGCAGCTTAGTATTTGGCGACGGTGATAACTATGGCTACACCTTC
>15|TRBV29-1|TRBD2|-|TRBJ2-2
CSVEGLAGEAGELFF
TGCAGCGTTGAAGGATTAGCGGGAGAGGCCGGGGAGCTGTTTTTT
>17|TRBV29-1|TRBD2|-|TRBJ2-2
CSVPGLADDSNTGELFF
TGCAGCGTTCCCGGACTAGCGGATGACTCGAACACCGGGGAGCTGTTTTTT
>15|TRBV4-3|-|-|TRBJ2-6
CASSHQVSGANVLTF
TGCGCCAGCAGCCACCAAGTTTCTGGGGCCAACGTCCTGACTTTC
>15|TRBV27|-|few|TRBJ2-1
CASTQLGDAHNEQFF
TGTGCCAGCACCCAATTGGGGGATGCGCACAATGAGCAGTTCTTC
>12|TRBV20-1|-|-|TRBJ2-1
CSATSDYNEQFF
TGCAGTGCTACTAGCGATTACAATGAGCAGTTCTTC
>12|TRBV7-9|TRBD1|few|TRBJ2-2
CASRDRFGELFF
TGTGCCAGCAGGGACAGGTTTGGGGAGCTGTTTTTT
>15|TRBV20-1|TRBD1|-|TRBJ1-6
CSARGTGTENSPLHF
TGCAGTGCTAGGGGGACGGGGACAGAAAATTCACCCCTCCACTTT
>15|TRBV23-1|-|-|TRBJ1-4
CASSPRSPGGEKLFF
TGCGCCAGCAGTCCGCGTTCCCCCGGCGGGGAAAAACTGTTTTTT
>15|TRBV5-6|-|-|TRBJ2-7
CASSSRTVISYEQYF
TGTGCCAGCAGCTCGAGGACCGTGATCAGCTACGAGCAGTACTTC
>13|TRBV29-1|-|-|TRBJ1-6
CSVRGVPDSPLHF
TGCAGCGTTCGGGGGGTCCCCGATTCACCCCTCCACTTT
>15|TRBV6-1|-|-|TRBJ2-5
CASGVRQGGEKTQYF
TGTGCCAGCGGTGTTAGGCAGGGCGGGGAAAAGACCCAGTACTTC
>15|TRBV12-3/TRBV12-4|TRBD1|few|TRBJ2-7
CASSLIQGNSYEQYF
TGTGCCAGCAGTTTAATACAGGGGAACTCCTACGAGCAGTACTTC
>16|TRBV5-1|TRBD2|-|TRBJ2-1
CASSKRTSGSYNEQFF
TGCGCCAGCAGCAAAAGGACTAGCGGGAGCTACAATGAGCAGTTCTTC
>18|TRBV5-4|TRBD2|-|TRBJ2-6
CASSLWGSGSSGANVLTF
TGTGCCAGCAGCTTGTGGGGTAGCGGGAGCTCTGGGGCCAACGTCCTGACTTTC
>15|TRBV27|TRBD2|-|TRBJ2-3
CASTLLAGVVDTQYF
TGTGCCAGCACCTTACTAGCGGGAGTTGTGGATACGCAGTATTTT
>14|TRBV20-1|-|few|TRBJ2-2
CSARQGTNTGELFF
TGCAGTGCTAGACAGGGGACAAACACCGGGGAGCTGTTTTTT
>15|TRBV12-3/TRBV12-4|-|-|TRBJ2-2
CASSRSLRNTGELFF
TGTGCCAGCAGTCGTTCACTGCGGAACACCGGGGAGCTGTTTTTT
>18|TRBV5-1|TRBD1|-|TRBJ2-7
CASSSDRDGGKPHYEQYF
TGCGCCAGCAGCTCGGACAGGGACGGCGGGAAACCCCACTACGAGCAGTACTTC
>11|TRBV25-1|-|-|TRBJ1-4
CASGPNEKLFF
TGTGCCAGCGGTCCTAATGAAAAACTGTTTTTT
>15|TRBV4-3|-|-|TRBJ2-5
CASSQEREGQETQYF
TGCGCCAGCAGCCAAGAACGGGAAGGGCAAGAGACCCAGTACTTC
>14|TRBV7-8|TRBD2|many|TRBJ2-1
CASSSGLDYNEQFF
TGTGCCAGCAGCTCCGGACTAGACTACAATGAGCAGTTCTTC
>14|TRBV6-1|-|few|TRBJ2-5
CASTDERRGGTQYF
TGTGCCAGCACCGACGAGAGAAGGGGTGGGACCCAGTACTTC
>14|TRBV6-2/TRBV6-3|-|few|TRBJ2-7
CASSYYGQQGEQYF
TGTGCCAGCAGTTACTATGGTCAGCAAGGCGAGCAGTACTTC
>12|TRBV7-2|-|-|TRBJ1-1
CASSPKNTEAFF
TGTGCCAGCAGCCCAAAGAACACTGAAGCTTTCTTT
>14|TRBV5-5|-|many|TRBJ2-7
CASSLDRVAYEQYF
TGTGCCAGCAGCTTGGACAGGGTGGCATACGAGCAGTACTTC
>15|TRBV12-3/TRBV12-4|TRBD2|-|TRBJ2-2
CASRVSGSGTGELFF
TGTGCCAGCAGAGTTAGCGGGAGTGGGACCGGGGAGCTGTTTTTT
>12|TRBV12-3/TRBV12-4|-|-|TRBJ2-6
CASTQGLRVLTF
TGTGCCAGCACTCAGGGCTTGAGGGTCCTGACTTTC
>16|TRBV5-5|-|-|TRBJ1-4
CASSLVVATRGEKLFF
TGTGCCAGCAGCTTGGTCGTGGCTACACGTGGTGAAAAACTGTTTTTT
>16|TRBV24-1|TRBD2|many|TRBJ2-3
CATSDSASGNTDTQYF
TGTGCCACCAGTGATTCGGCTAGCGGGAACACAGATACGCAGTATTTT
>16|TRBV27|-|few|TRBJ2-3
CASSTRDPGWGDTQYF
TGTGCCAGCAGTACCCGGGACCCGGGGTGGGGAGATACGCAGTATTTT
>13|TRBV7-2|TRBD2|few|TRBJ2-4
CASSFGTSDIQYF
TGTGCCAGCAGCTTCGGAACTAGCGACATTCAGTACTTC
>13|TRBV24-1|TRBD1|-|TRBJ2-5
CATTTGVEETQYF
TGTGCCACAACTACAGGGGTGGAAGAGACCCAGTACTTC
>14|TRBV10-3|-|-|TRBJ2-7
CAISEGTPSYEQYF
TGTGCCATCAGTGAGGGGACACCGTCCTACGAGCAGTACTTC
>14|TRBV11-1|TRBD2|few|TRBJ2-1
CASSWTSGGDEQFF
TGTGCCAGCAGCTGGACTAGCGGGGGGGATGAGCAGTTCTTC
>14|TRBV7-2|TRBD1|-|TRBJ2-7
CASSTNRGSYEQYF
TGTGCCAGCAGCACAAACAGGGGTAGCTACGAGCAGTACTTC
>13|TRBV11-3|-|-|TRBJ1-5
CAADRDSNQPQHF
TGTGCCGCAGACCGGGACAGCAATCAGCCCCAGCATTTT
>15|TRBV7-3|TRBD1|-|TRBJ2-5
CASSRGGQGQETQYF
TGTGCCAGCAGCAGAGGGGGACAGGGCCAAGAGACCCAGTACTTC
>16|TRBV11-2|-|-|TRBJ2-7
CASSLAAGTGAYEQYF
TGTGCCAGCAGCTTAGCCGCAGGGACGGGAGCCTACGAGCAGTACTTC
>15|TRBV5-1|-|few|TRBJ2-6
CASSSDDSGANVLTF
TGCGCCAGCAGCTCCGACGACTCTGGGGCCAACGTCCTGACTTTC
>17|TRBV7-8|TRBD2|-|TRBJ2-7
CASSSRTSGRYTYEQYF
TGTGCCAGCAGCTCCCGGACTAGCGGGAGATACACCTACGAGCAGTACTTC
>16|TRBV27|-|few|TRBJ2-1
CASSSPRASVYNEQFF
TGTGCCAGCAGTTCCCCCAGAGCTAGCGTTTACAATGAGCAGTTCTTC
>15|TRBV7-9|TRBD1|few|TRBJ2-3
CASSFMAGGTDTQYF
TGTGCCAGCAGCTTTATGGCAGGGGGAACAGATACGCAGTATTTT
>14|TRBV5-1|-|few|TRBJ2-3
CASCFQLKSDTQYF
TGCGCCAGCTGCTTCCAACTAAAGTCAGATACGCAGTATTTT
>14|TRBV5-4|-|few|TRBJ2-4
CASSLFGSKNIQYF
TGTGCCAGCAGCTTGTTTGGGTCCAAAAACATTCAGTACTTC
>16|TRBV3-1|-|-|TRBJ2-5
CASSLTGKGRLETQYF
TGTGCCAGCAGCCTAACCGGGAAAGGGCGTCTGGAGACCCAGTACTTC
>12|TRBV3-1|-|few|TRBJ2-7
CASSQTGNEQYF
TGTGCCAGCAGCCAAACTGGGAACGAGCAGTACTTC
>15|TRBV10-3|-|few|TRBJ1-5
CAIRGHADSNQPQHF
TGTGCCATCAGGGGCCATGCTGATAGCAATCAGCCCCAGCATTTT
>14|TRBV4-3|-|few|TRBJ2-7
CASSLGLDPYEQYF
TGCGCCAGCAGCCTCGGACTGGATCCCTACGAGCAGTACTTC